This TCR beta chain was identified in a study of shared clonotypes between healthy human individuals. Sequencing was performed with immunoSEQ multiplex PCR; in TCRdb, only in-frame clones are kept and a portion is missing. Here the sample spans under 2.5 million clones, 85% to 95% being singletons. CDR1 is SGHRS, CDR2 YFSETQ, per germline. The CDR3 contains 14 residues. Between the trimmed V and J ends, which lost 6 bases and 8 bases, there was a span of 19 bases. Sequenced sample: naive CD4+ T cells from PBMCs. Subset given: CD45RA+ positively selected. The TCR comes from a man between 18 and 29 years old in good health. Some clones in this sample may be carry-over from other donors' samples. The chain links TRBV5-1 to TRBJ2-3; maybe TRBD1 (6 bases). The CDR3 loop is CASKQLDSGGTQYF. The CDR3 DNA reads as TGCGCCAGCAAGCAGCTGGACAGCGGAGGTACGCAGTATTTT.